This T cell receptor (beta chain) was obtained from a study of T cell responses to AZD1222 COVID-19 vaccine. Looking at the study overall: Second doses were pooled across both intervals (about 4 or about 12 weeks). General observations from the study: Spike was spanned by vaccine-associated CD4 TCRs, which were dominant at 160-218 and 743-854. Vaccination with two AZD1222 doses was followed by a rise in Spike-specific TCR breadth and depth.

Profiled with immunoSEQ multiplex PCR; TCRdb holds only in-frame clones, not every one. The top ten hold around 6.4% of the sample, which has 150,000 to 200,000 clones, just under 90% seen once. V lost 0 bases to trimming and J lost 4 bases, with 8 bases between them. The V gene's germline CDR1 is SGHRS and CDR2 YFSETQ. The CDR3 has 13 residues. Notes on this clone: Antigen unknown.

This TCR was sampled from an adult in good health. The specimen was peripheral blood, collected on day 0 of AZD1222 vaccination. The chain carries TRBV5-1 and TRBJ2-7; the D gene is possibly TRBD2 (5 bases). CDR3 residues: CASSLAEGYEQYF. CDR3 nucleotide sequence: TGCGCCAGCAGCTTGGCCGAGGGATACGAGCAGTACTTC. Full variable domain (outside the CDR3, taken from reference TRBV5-1 and TRBJ2-7): KAGVTQTPRYLIKTRGQQVTLSCSPISGHRSVSWYQQTPGQGLQFLFEYFSETQRNKGNFPGRFSGRQFSNSRSEMNVSTLELGDSALYLCASSLAEGYEQYFGPGTRLTVT.